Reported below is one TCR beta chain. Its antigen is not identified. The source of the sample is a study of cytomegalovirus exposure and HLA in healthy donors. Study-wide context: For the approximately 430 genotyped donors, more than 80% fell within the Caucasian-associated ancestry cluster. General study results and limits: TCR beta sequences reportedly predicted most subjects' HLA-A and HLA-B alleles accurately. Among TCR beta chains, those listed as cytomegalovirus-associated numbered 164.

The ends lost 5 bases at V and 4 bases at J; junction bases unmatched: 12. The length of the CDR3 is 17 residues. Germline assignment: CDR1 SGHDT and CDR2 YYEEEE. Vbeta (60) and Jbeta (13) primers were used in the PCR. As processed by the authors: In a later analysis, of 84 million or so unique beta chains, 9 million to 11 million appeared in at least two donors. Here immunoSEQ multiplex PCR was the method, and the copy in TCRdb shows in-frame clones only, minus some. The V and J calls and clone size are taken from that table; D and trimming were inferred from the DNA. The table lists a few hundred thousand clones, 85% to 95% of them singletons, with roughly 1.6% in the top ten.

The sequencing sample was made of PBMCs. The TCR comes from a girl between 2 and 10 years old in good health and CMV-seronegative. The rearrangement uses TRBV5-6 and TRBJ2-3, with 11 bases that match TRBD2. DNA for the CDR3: TGTGCCAGCAGTTATTCCTTAGCGGGGGGGCCGGCAGATACGCAGTATTTT. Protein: CASSYSLAGGPADTQYF.